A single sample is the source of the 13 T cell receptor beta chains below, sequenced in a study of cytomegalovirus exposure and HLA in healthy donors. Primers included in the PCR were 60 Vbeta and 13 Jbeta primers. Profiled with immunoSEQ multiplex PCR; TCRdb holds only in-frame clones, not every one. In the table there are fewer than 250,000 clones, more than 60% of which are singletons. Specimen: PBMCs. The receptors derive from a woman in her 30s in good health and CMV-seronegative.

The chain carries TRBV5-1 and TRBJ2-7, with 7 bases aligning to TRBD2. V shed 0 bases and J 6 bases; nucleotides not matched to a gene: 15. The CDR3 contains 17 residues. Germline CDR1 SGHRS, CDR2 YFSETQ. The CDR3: CASSLGLASGGMAEQYF. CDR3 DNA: TGCGCCAGCAGCTTGGGGTTGGCCTCGGGGGGTATGGCCGAGCAGTACTTC.

The CDR3 nucleotides are TGTGCCAGCAGTCGGACACAGGGGGCTGCCTACGAGCAGTACTTC. Its protein is CASSRTQGAAYEQYF. The chain uses TRBV6-5 and TRBJ2-7; 9 nucleotides align to TRBD1. Trimming took 5 bases from V and 2 from J; bases not matched to a gene: 7. The CDR3 runs 15 residues. Per germline, CDR1 MNHEY and CDR2 SVGAGI.

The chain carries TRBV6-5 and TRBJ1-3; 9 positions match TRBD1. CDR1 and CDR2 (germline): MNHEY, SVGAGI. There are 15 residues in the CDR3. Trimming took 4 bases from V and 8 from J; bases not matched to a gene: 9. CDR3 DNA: TGTGCCAGCAGTTCCGGACAGGGGAAAGGGGACACCATATATTTT. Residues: CASSSGQGKGDTIYF.

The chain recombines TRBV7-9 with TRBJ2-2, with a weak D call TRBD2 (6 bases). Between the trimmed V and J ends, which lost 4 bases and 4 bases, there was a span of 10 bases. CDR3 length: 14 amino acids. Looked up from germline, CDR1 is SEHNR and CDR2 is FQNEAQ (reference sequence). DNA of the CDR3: TGTGCCAGCAGCTATGAGGAGGGCACCGGGGAGCTGTTTTTT. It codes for CASSYEEGTGELFF.

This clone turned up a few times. This CDR3 is CASSLDKNTEAFF. CDR3 nucleotides: TGTGCCAGCAGCTTGGACAAGAACACTGAAGCTTTCTTT. The chain is built from TRBV7-6 and TRBJ1-1; possible D gene TRBD1, 5 bases. Trimming took 3 bases from V and 1 from J, leaving 6 bases between them. The length of the CDR3 is 13 residues. The germline CDR1 and CDR2 sequences are SGHVS and FNYEAQ.

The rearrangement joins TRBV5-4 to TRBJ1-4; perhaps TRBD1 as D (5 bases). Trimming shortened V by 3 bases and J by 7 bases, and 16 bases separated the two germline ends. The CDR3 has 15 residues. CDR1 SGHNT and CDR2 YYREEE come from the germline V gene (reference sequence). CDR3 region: CASSSGGEPGEKLFF. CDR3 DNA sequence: TGTGCCAGCAGCTCTGGGGGGGAGCCTGGTGAAAAACTGTTTTTT.

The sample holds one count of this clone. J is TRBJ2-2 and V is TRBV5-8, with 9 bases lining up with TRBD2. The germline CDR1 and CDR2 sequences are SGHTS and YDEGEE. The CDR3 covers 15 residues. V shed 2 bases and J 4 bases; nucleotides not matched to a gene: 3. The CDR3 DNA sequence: TGTGCCAGCAGCTTAGGGACTAGCCCCACCGGGGAGCTGTTTTTT. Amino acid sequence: CASSLGTSPTGELFF.

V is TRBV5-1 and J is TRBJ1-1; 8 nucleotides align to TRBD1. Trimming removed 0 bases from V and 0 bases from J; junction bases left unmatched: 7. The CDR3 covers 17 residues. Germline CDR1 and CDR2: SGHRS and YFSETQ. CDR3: CASSLDPTGDLNTEAFF. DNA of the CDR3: TGCGCCAGCAGCTTGGATCCGACAGGGGATTTGAACACTGAAGCTTTCTTT. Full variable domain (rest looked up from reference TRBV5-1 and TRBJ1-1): KAGVTQTPRYLIKTRGQQVTLSCSPISGHRSVSWYQQTPGQGLQFLFEYFSETQRNKGNFPGRFSGRQFSNSRSEMNVSTLELGDSALYLCASSLDPTGDLNTEAFFGQGTRLTVV.

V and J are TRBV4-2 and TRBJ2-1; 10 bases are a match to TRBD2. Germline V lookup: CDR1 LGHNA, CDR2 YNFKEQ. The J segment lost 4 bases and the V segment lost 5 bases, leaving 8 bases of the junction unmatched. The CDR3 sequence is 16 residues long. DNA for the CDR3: TGTGCCAGCAGCATCTCCGGACTAGCGGTTTACAATGAGCAGTTCTTC. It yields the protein CASSISGLAVYNEQFF.

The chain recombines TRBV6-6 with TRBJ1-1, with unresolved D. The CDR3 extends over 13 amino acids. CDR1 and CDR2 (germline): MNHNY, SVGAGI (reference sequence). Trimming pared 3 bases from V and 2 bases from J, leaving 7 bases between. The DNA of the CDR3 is TGTGCCAGCAGTTATACAGCAAACACTGAAGCTTTCTTT. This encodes CASSYTANTEAFF.

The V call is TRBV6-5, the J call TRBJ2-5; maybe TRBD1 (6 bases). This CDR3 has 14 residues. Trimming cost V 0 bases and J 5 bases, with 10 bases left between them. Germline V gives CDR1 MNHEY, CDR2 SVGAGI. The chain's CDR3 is CASSYSDSSETQYF. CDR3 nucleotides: TGTGCCAGCAGTTACTCGGACAGCAGCGAGACCCAGTACTTC.

CDR3 in amino acids: CASSLAGLHYNEQFF. CDR3 DNA: TGTGCCAGCAGCTTAGCGGGACTTCACTACAATGAGCAGTTCTTC. The chain recombines TRBV7-6 with TRBJ2-1, with D possibly matching TRBD2 (6 bases). The germline V and J ends were trimmed by 0 bases and 3 bases, with 9 bases remaining between them. Germline V CDR1 and CDR2: SGHVS, FNYEAQ. The CDR3 is made up of 15 amino acids. Using reference TRBV7-6 and TRBJ2-1 for the parts outside the CDR3, the full variable domain is GAGVSQSPRYKVTKRGQDVALRCDPISGHVSLYWYRQALGQGPEFLTYFNYEAQQDKSGLPNDRFSAERPEGSISTLTIQRTEQRDSAMYRCASSLAGLHYNEQFFGPGTRLTVL.

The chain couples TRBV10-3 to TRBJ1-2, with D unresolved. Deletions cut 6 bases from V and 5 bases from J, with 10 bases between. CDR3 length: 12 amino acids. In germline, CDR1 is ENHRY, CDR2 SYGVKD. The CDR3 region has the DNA TGTGCCATCAGCCTAGGTGATTATGGCTACACCTTC. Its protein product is CAISLGDYGYTF.